These 27 T cell receptor beta chains were all obtained from the same sample, sequenced in a study of T cell changes during pregnancy in multiple sclerosis. Assay used: immunoSEQ multiplex PCR; TCRdb lists only in-frame clones, some missing. In the table there are 30,000 or so clones, 89% of which are singletons. The material was CD8+ T cells from peripheral blood mononuclear cells, obtained in the first trimester of pregnancy. Every receptor here comes from a female donor with multiple sclerosis, enrolled in a pregnancy study.

This chain joins TRBV11-1 and TRBJ2-4; D is unclear. The germline V gene encodes CDR1 SGHAT and CDR2 FQDESV (reference sequence). The CDR3 runs to 15 residues. With 1 base removed from V and 0 bases from J, the gap between germline ends came to 7 bases. Here the CDR3 DNA reads TGTGCCAGCAGCTTAGGCGTACTAGCCAAAAACATTCAGTACTTC. This gives the protein CASSLGVLAKNIQYF.

The chain links TRBV27 to TRBJ1-3; TRBD1 might be the D (5 bases). Germline CDR1 reads MNHEY; CDR2 reads SMNVEV (reference sequence). V gave up 5 bases and J gave up 0 bases, with 11 bases separating them. The CDR3 length is 15 residues. For the CDR3, the DNA is TGTGCCAGCAGTCTCACAGGAATCTCTGGAAACACCATATATTTT. This translates into CASSLTGISGNTIYF.

The chain joins TRBV6-5 to TRBJ2-1; 10 bases are a match to TRBD1. The J segment lost 9 bases and the V segment lost 5 bases, leaving 10 bases of the junction unmatched. The CDR3 runs 15 residues. CDR1 is MNHEY, CDR2 SVGAGI, per germline. The CDR3 DNA sequence: TGTGCCAGCAGTGCCGACAGGGGGCTAGTAGGTGAGCAGTTCTTC. Encoded protein: CASSADRGLVGEQFF.

V is TRBV30 and J is TRBJ1-3, with D perhaps TRBD1 (6 bases). Germline CDR1 GTSNPN, CDR2 SVGIG (reference sequence). V lost 4 bases and J lost 2, with 6 bases in between. This CDR3 has 12 residues. The CDR3 sequence: CAWKGAGNTIYF. Here the CDR3 DNA reads TGTGCCTGGAAGGGGGCTGGAAACACCATATATTTT.

This clone was found once. CDR3 sequence reads: CASSIAVADYEQYF. CDR3 in DNA: TGTGCCAGTAGTATCGCGGTGGCAGATTACGAGCAGTACTTC. This sequence joins TRBV19 and TRBJ2-7; no firm D call. Germline V gives CDR1 LNHDA, CDR2 SQIVND (reference sequence). The ends were cut back, 3 bases at V and 4 bases at J, with 13 bases in the middle. CDR3 size: 14 residues.

The chain couples TRBV30 to TRBJ2-5; D possibly corresponds to TRBD2 (7 bases). The CDR3 is made up of 13 amino acids. The V and J ends lost 0 bases and 5 bases respectively, with 10 bases between them. Germline assignment: CDR1 GTSNPN and CDR2 SVGIG (reference sequence). CDR3 sequence: CAWSVQGGETQYF. The CDR3 DNA is TGTGCCTGGAGTGTACAGGGAGGGGAGACCCAGTACTTC.

V gene TRBV29-1 combines with J gene TRBJ2-3, with D perhaps matching TRBD1 (5 bases). Germline-derived CDR1 and CDR2 are SQVTM and ANQGSEA. The CDR3 is 16 residues long. The V gene lost 7 bases and the J gene lost 0 bases, with 20 bases spanning the gap. The CDR3 sequence is CSAPIGWGSSTDTQYF. CDR3 coding DNA: TGCAGCGCCCCTATAGGGTGGGGCTCTAGCACAGATACGCAGTATTTT.

This clone was recorded once. The chain recombines TRBV16 with TRBJ1-2; tentative D call: TRBD1 (6 bases). The germline gives CDR1 KGHSY, CDR2 FQNENV. Trimming cost V 5 bases and J 7 bases, with 11 bases left between them. The CDR3 sequence is 12 residues long. The CDR3 sequence is CASSYTTGGYTF. CDR3 in DNA: TGTGCCAGCAGCTACACGACAGGTGGCTACACCTTC.

Comments on this clone: Other DNA sequences of this sample code for an identical CDR3. The chain uses TRBV27 and TRBJ2-3, with a tentative D call TRBD2 (6 bases). Trimming took off 3 bases at V and 0 bases at J, with 10 bases between the two ends. Germline values: CDR1 MNHEY, CDR2 SMNVEV (reference sequence). CDR3 size: 15 residues. The chain's CDR3 is CASSFVAASTDTQYF. The CDR3 DNA reads TGTGCCAGCAGTTTTGTAGCGGCTAGCACAGATACGCAGTATTTT.

The J gene is TRBJ2-3, the V gene TRBV6-5; 12 bases fit TRBD2. The germline CDR1 and CDR2 sequences are MNHEY and SVGAGI. This CDR3 region has 15 residues. V gave up 4 bases and J gave up 5 bases; unmatched junction bases: 4. CDR3 nucleotides: TGTGCCAGCAGTTCGACTAGCGGGAGTGGAGATACGCAGTATTTT. Translated: CASSSTSGSGDTQYF.

The chain uses TRBV6-5 and TRBJ2-3, with 14 bases matching TRBD2. The CDR3 consists of 15 residues. Germline V lookup: CDR1 MNHEY, CDR2 SVGAGI. The V gene end was trimmed by 6 bases and the J gene end by 5 bases; junction bases not matched to a gene: 4. The CDR3: CASSPGLAGGDTQYF. The DNA of the CDR3 is TGTGCCAGCAGCCCCGGACTAGCGGGAGGAGATACGCAGTATTTT.

The gene calls are TRBV9 and TRBJ1-6, with unresolved D. The V gene's germline CDR1 is SGDLS and CDR2 YYNGEE. Trimming left V 2 bases short and J 7 bases short, with 16 bases between. The CDR3 has 16 amino acids. CDR3 coding DNA: TGTGCCAGCAGCGTCAGCGGAGGAATGGGGAATTCACCCCTCCACTTT. Encoded protein: CASSVSGGMGNSPLHF.

The chain is built from TRBV7-9 and TRBJ1-3, with TRBD1 as a possible D gene (5 bases). Trimming removed 1 base at V and 0 bases at J, with 7 bases between. The CDR3 is 15 residues long. Germline V gives CDR1 SEHNR, CDR2 FQNEAQ (reference sequence). This chain's CDR3 is CASSLGQYSGNTIYF. The CDR3 nucleotides are TGTGCCAGCAGCTTAGGACAGTACTCTGGAAACACCATATATTTT.

V usage is TRBV4-2 and J usage is TRBJ2-7; 8 nucleotides agree with TRBD2. Unmatched junction bases numbered 7, after V lost 2 bases and J lost 4 bases. Per the germline V gene, CDR1 is LGHNA and CDR2 is YNFKEQ. The CDR3 is 15 amino acids. For the CDR3, the DNA is TGTGCCAGCAGCCAATTGAGCGGGAGAACTTACGAGCAGTACTTC. This encodes CASSQLSGRTYEQYF.

This clone was seen once. This sequence joins TRBV11-2 and TRBJ1-5; D remains ambiguous. The CDR3 consists of 13 residues. With 10 bases removed from V and 7 bases from J, the gap between germline ends came to 17 bases. Germline V gene sequence: CDR1 SGHAT, CDR2 FQNNGV. The CDR3: CATSDTAGQPQHF. CDR3 DNA sequence: TGTGCCACCTCCGACACGGCGGGGCAGCCCCAGCATTTT.

This chain links TRBV27 with TRBJ2-1; 16 bases map to TRBD2. The junction had 3 bases not matched to a gene; V was cut back by 4 bases and J by 0 bases. Germline V gives CDR1 MNHEY, CDR2 SMNVEV (reference sequence). This CDR3 has 18 residues. The CDR3 region is CASSSGLAGGSSYNEQFF. CDR3 DNA: TGTGCCAGCAGTTCGGGACTAGCGGGAGGGAGCTCCTACAATGAGCAGTTCTTC.

The chain recombines TRBV7-9 with TRBJ2-2; D gene ambiguous. Trimming pared 3 bases from V and 0 bases from J, leaving 8 bases between. This CDR3 contains 15 residues. Germline assignment: CDR1 SEHNR and CDR2 FQNEAQ (reference sequence). Here the CDR3 DNA reads TGTGCCAGCAGCTTCAAACAGACGAACACCGGGGAGCTGTTTTTT. It encodes CASSFKQTNTGELFF.

This rearrangement joins TRBV29-1 to TRBJ1-1; D might be TRBD1 (6 bases). The ends were cut back, 4 bases at V and 0 bases at J, with 15 bases in the middle. CDR1 and CDR2 (germline): SQVTM, ANQGSEA. There are 15 residues in the CDR3. The CDR3 DNA reads TGCAGCGTTGCCGCCACGACAGGTTTGAACACTGAAGCTTTCTTT. Protein sequence: CSVAATTGLNTEAFF.

J is TRBJ2-1 and V is TRBV5-1, with 8 bases that match TRBD2. CDR1 is SGHRS, CDR2 YFSETQ, per germline. The junction had 11 bases not matched to a gene; V was cut back by 0 bases and J by 9 bases. This CDR3 comprises 16 residues. The CDR3 reads CASSLAAGTRRLEQFF. The CDR3 coding sequence is TGCGCCAGCAGCTTGGCCGCGGGGACTAGGAGGCTTGAGCAGTTCTTC.

The V and J genes are TRBV11-3 and TRBJ2-7, with D perhaps matching TRBD2 (6 bases). The CDR3 length is 13 residues. Trimming removed 5 bases from V and 4 bases from J, with 12 bases in between. Germline CDR1 and CDR2: SGHNT and YENEEA. The CDR3 coding sequence is TGTGCCAGCAGCCAAGGGACTGGATACGAGCAGTACTTC. The encoded protein is CASSQGTGYEQYF.

This clone has only a few counts. The chain employs TRBV27 and TRBJ2-1, with 9 positions matching TRBD2. The V segment lost 3 bases and the J segment 8 bases; nucleotides outside the gene matches: 8. The CDR3 has 15 residues. CDR1 is MNHEY, CDR2 SMNVEV, per germline (reference sequence). The CDR3 protein is CASSLRSGRIYEQFF. The CDR3 DNA reads TGTGCCAGCAGTTTGCGTAGCGGGAGAATTTATGAGCAGTTCTTC.

The chain couples TRBV28 to TRBJ2-3; 8 nucleotides line up with TRBD2. Germline V lookup: CDR1 MDHEN, CDR2 SYDVKM. The CDR3 loop spans 14 amino acids. Trimming cost V 7 bases and J 6 bases; bases outside gene matches: 9. The CDR3 protein is CASKDGRAPDTQYF. The CDR3 bases are TGTGCCAGCAAGGACGGGAGGGCCCCCGATACGCAGTATTTT.

The chain joins TRBV6-1 to TRBJ2-3, with 10 bases aligning to TRBD2. Germline CDR1 and CDR2: MNHNS and SASEGT. The CDR3 is 17 residues long. The ends lost 0 bases at V and 2 bases at J; junction bases unmatched: 5. CDR3 DNA sequence: TGTGCCAGCAGTGAAGCAGCTAGCGGGGGAGCCACAGATACGCAGTATTTT. Encoded protein: CASSEAASGGATDTQYF.

V and J are TRBV6-5 and TRBJ2-5; D is unresolved. V lost 9 bases, J lost 5 bases, and 7 bases lay in between. The CDR3 length is 10 residues. Germline CDR1 reads MNHEY; CDR2 reads SVGAGI. The CDR3 reads CASGWETQYF. The CDR3 region has the DNA TGTGCCAGTGGCTGGGAGACCCAGTACTTC.

The chain uses TRBV7-2 and TRBJ2-1, with 8 bases lining up with TRBD1. CDR1 is SGHTA and CDR2 is FQGNSA in the germline V gene. The ends lost 1 base at V and 8 bases at J; junction bases unmatched: 16. The CDR3 loop spans 18 amino acids. The CDR3 here is CASSLVFPGQGIWDEQFF. The CDR3 DNA sequence: TGTGCCAGCAGCTTAGTGTTCCCTGGACAGGGTATATGGGATGAGCAGTTCTTC.

The gene calls are TRBV19 and TRBJ2-7; TRBD1 is a possible D gene (6 bases). The CDR3 has 14 residues. The ends were cut back, 5 bases at V and 0 bases at J, with 11 bases in the middle. CDR1 LNHDA and CDR2 SQIVND come from the germline V gene (reference sequence). The CDR3: CASSFYRDSYEQYF. Here the CDR3 DNA reads TGTGCCAGTAGTTTTTACAGGGACTCCTACGAGCAGTACTTC.

This clone was counted between two and nine times. The chain employs TRBV5-1 and TRBJ2-3; tentatively, D is TRBD1 (6 bases). The CDR3 runs to 15 residues. Germline assignment: CDR1 SGHRS and CDR2 YFSETQ. Trimming took 0 bases from V and 2 from J, leaving 10 bases between them. CDR3 DNA sequence: TGCGCCAGCAGCTTGGGGGACACTTACACAGATACGCAGTATTTT. Translation: CASSLGDTYTDTQYF.